The rows below give T cell receptor beta chains drawn from one sample of a study of T-cell memory formation after mild COVID-19. One entry per CDR3 protein, called by TCRdb with MiXCR from the 5' RACE reads. Among just under 550,000 distinct CDR3 sequences listed, just over 20% were seen once. Sequenced input: PBMCs or a T cell subset sorted from them (not recorded which). All receptors derive from an adult woman who had mild COVID-19 (a few samples of this study predate the infection). Cell type and time point are not known. Each CDR3 is given with its conserved first and last residue. Each record gives: clone size, D gene, V gene, J gene, CDR3 length, CDR3 protein, CDR3 DNA. A D gene is named only where the DNA matches it firmly. Only part of the rows carry a size: once, few, many, or a class if the clone is expanded.

>NA|NA|TRBV24-1|TRBJ2-5|13
CATSDSSRETQYF
TGTGCCACCAGTGACTCCTCCCGGGAGACCCAGTACTTC
>few|NA|TRBV7-2|TRBJ2-3|12
CASSRDWAKQYF
TGTGCCAGCAGTCGCGACTGGGCAAAGCAGTATTTT
>few|NA|TRBV12-3/TRBV12-4|TRBJ2-3|17
CASSLRAAGAITDTQYF
TGTGCCAGCAGTCTAAGGGCAGCAGGGGCTATCACAGATACGCAGTATTTT
>NA|TRBD1|TRBV18|TRBJ1-2|16
CASSPLGTGGFYGYTF
TGTGCCAGCTCACCACTTGGGACAGGGGGCTTTTATGGCTACACCTTC
>many|TRBD2|TRBV18|TRBJ2-2|18
CASSPPGLAGGTTGELFF
TGTGCCAGCTCACCACCGGGACTAGCGGGAGGAACCACCGGGGAGCTGTTTTTT
>NA|TRBD1|TRBV10-3|TRBJ2-3|17
CAISSRTGGRGTDTQYF
TGTGCCATCAGTTCTAGGACAGGGGGAAGGGGCACAGATACGCAGTATTTT
>NA|NA|TRBV10-3|TRBJ2-5|14
CAISESGNWETQYF
TGTGCCATCAGTGAGTCGGGGAATTGGGAGACCCAGTACTTC
>NA|NA|TRBV7-8|TRBJ1-2|15
CASSAGGAANYGYTF
TGTGCCAGCAGCGCGGGGGGAGCCGCTAACTATGGCTACACCTTC
>NA|NA|TRBV7-8|TRBJ1-1|15
CASSLVSGENTEAFF
TGTGCCAGCAGCTTAGTAAGCGGAGAGAACACTGAAGCTTTCTTT
>NA|NA|TRBV6-5|TRBJ2-1|16
CASSYSNRDAAREQFF
TGTGCCAGCAGTTACTCGAACCGGGACGCCGCCCGGGAGCAGTTCTTC
>NA|TRBD1|TRBV7-9|TRBJ1-1|15
CASSSRQGEGTEAFF
TGTGCCAGCAGCTCGAGGCAGGGGGAGGGCACTGAAGCTTTCTTT
>few|NA|TRBV29-1|TRBJ2-1|16
CSVDLQGKSSYNEQFF
TGCAGCGTTGATCTACAGGGCAAAAGCTCCTACAATGAGCAGTTCTTC
>few|NA|TRBV5-1|TRBJ2-1|12
CASSLLMEEQFF
TGCGCCAGCAGCTTACTGATGGAGGAGCAGTTCTTC
>NA|NA|TRBV28|TRBJ2-7|14
CASTRLIDSYEQYF
TGTGCCAGCACCAGGCTAATTGACTCCTACGAGCAGTACTTC
>few|NA|TRBV20-1|TRBJ2-1|14
CSARNQRAYNEQFF
TGCAGTGCTAGGAACCAGCGGGCCTACAATGAGCAGTTCTTC
>few|NA|TRBV21-1|TRBJ2-1|17
CASVELPEISSYNEQFF
TGTGCCAGCGTGGAACTACCCGAAATTAGCTCCTACAATGAGCAGTTCTTC
>many|TRBD2|TRBV7-9|TRBJ2-7|14
CASSRGTSGYEQYF
TGTGCCAGCAGCCGCGGGACTAGCGGCTACGAGCAGTACTTC
>NA|NA|TRBV11-2|TRBJ2-1|15
CASSERSLSYNEQFF
TGTGCCAGCAGCGAGAGGTCCCTCTCCTACAATGAGCAGTTCTTC
>NA|NA|TRBV25-1|TRBJ1-1|16
CASSEYSVRGATEAFF
TGTGCCAGCAGTGAATATAGTGTCCGAGGGGCCACAGAAGCTTTCTTT
>few|TRBD1|TRBV7-6|TRBJ2-5|17
CASSTDLGTARRETQYF
TGTGCCAGCAGCACAGACCTCGGGACAGCCCGGCGGGAGACCCAGTACTTC
>NA|NA|TRBV7-2|TRBJ2-7|16
CASSLSRGERGWEQYF
TGTGCCAGCAGCTTAAGCCGCGGGGAGAGGGGCTGGGAGCAGTACTTC
>many|NA|TRBV6-5|TRBJ1-1|16
CASSIDFRTVNTEAFF
TGTGCCAGCAGTATTGACTTTAGGACGGTGAACACTGAAGCTTTCTTT
>few|TRBD1|TRBV18|TRBJ2-7|15
CASSPPGTESPEQYF
TGTGCCAGCTCACCACCCGGGACAGAGAGCCCCGAGCAGTACTTC
>many|TRBD2|TRBV23-1|TRBJ2-5|17
CASSQSGVPCGGETQYF
TGCGCCAGCAGTCAATCAGGCGTGCCCTGCGGGGGAGAGACCCAGTACTTC
>few|NA|TRBV5-1|TRBJ1-1|16
CASSPRSTPWDTEAFF
TGCGCCAGCAGCCCCCGGTCGACACCCTGGGACACTGAAGCTTTCTTT
>few|TRBD1|TRBV6-5|TRBJ1-2|13
CASSRGQGRGYTF
TGTGCCAGCAGCCGCGGACAGGGTCGGGGCTACACCTTC
>NA|TRBD2|TRBV3-1|TRBJ2-2|18
CASSPVRSGGTRDGELFF
TGTGCCAGCAGCCCTGTGAGGAGCGGGGGGACGAGGGACGGGGAGCTGTTTTTT
>NA|NA|TRBV12-3/TRBV12-4|TRBJ1-4|14
CACNAGARYEKLFF
TGTGCCTGCAACGCGGGGGCTAGGTATGAAAAACTGTTTTTT
>NA|NA|TRBV24-1|TRBJ1-4|13
CATSDRIRGGLFF
TGTGCCACCAGTGACCGGATCCGAGGGGGACTGTTTTTT
>few|TRBD2|TRBV4-1|TRBJ2-3|19
CASSLTSGGEIASTDTQYF
TGCGCCAGCAGCCTGACTAGCGGGGGTGAAATCGCTAGCACAGATACGCAGTATTTT
>NA|TRBD2|TRBV6-5|TRBJ2-1|14
CASSGRGTSDEQFF
TGTGCCAGCAGTGGCCGTGGGACTAGCGATGAGCAGTTCTTC
>NA|TRBD2|TRBV7-8|TRBJ2-3|20
CASILAGEPPFTSSTDTQYF
TGTGCCAGCATCCTAGCGGGGGAGCCGCCCTTCACGTCTAGCACAGATACGCAGTATTTT
>NA|NA|TRBV7-8|TRBJ2-1|14
CASSLETSYNEQFF
TGTGCCAGCAGCTTAGAGACTTCCTACAATGAGCAGTTCTTC
>NA|NA|TRBV18|TRBJ2-5|13
CASSPGGKETQYF
TGTGCCAGCTCACCAGGAGGGAAAGAGACCCAGTACTTC
>NA|NA|TRBV6-5|TRBJ2-1|14
CASSLRGYAVEQFF
TGTGCCAGCAGTCTCCGTGGATACGCGGTGGAGCAGTTCTTC
>NA|TRBD2|TRBV4-1|TRBJ2-7|16
CASSQSTSGVSYEQYF
TGCGCCAGCAGCCAGTCAACTAGCGGGGTCTCCTACGAGCAGTACTTC
>few|NA|TRBV24-1|TRBJ2-5|11
CATSVGEAQYF
TGTGCCACCAGTGTAGGAGAGGCCCAGTACTTC
>few|NA|TRBV6-1|TRBJ2-1|14
CASRLLTRNNEQFF
TGTGCCAGCAGACTTCTGACACGCAACAATGAGCAGTTCTTC
>NA|NA|TRBV5-1|TRBJ2-1|15
CASSLRADSYNEQFF
TGCGCCAGCAGCCTGAGGGCGGACTCCTACAATGAGCAGTTCTTC
>NA|TRBD1|TRBV29-1|TRBJ2-7|13
CSVPGTGRREQYF
TGCAGCGTCCCCGGGACAGGGCGACGTGAGCAGTACTTC
>NA|TRBD1|TRBV6-1|TRBJ1-2|14
CASSRTGPDYGYTF
TGTGCCAGCAGTCGGACAGGGCCGGACTATGGCTACACCTTC
>many|NA|TRBV4-2|TRBJ2-3|14
CASRRDREADTQYF
TGTGCCAGCAGGAGGGATAGGGAGGCAGATACGCAGTATTTT
>few|NA|TRBV20-1|TRBJ1-5|14
CSASLRAGNQPQHF
TGCAGTGCTAGCCTCAGGGCTGGGAATCAGCCCCAGCATTTT
>NA|NA|TRBV12-3/TRBV12-4|TRBJ1-4|15
CASSFQGATNEKLFF
TGTGCCAGCAGTTTCCAGGGTGCAACTAATGAAAAACTGTTTTTT
>few|NA|TRBV19|TRBJ2-7|14
CASSWGHRDYEQYF
TGTGCCAGTAGTTGGGGGCACAGGGACTACGAGCAGTACTTC
>few|NA|TRBV28|TRBJ1-2|16
CASSSPGDWRNYGYTF
TGTGCCAGCAGCTCCCCAGGGGATTGGAGGAACTATGGCTACACCTTC
>few|NA|TRBV12-3/TRBV12-4|TRBJ1-1|11
CASKEGTEAFF
TGTGCCAGCAAGGAGGGTACTGAAGCTTTCTTT
>NA|NA|TRBV20-1|TRBJ1-1|15
CSPTPRAGSYTEAFF
TGCAGTCCCACCCCGAGAGCGGGAAGTTACACTGAAGCTTTCTTT
>NA|TRBD1|TRBV29-1|TRBJ2-7|14
CSAEDREYSYEQYF
TGCAGCGCCGAAGACAGGGAGTACTCCTACGAGCAGTACTTC
>NA|TRBD1|TRBV7-3|TRBJ2-1|16
CASSRTGTGGYNEQFF
TGTGCCAGCAGCCGAACCGGGACAGGGGGCTACAATGAGCAGTTCTTC
>NA|NA|TRBV11-3|TRBJ2-3|13
CASSLGFADTQYF
TGTGCCAGCAGCTTAGGCTTTGCAGATACGCAGTATTTT
>NA|NA|TRBV24-1|TRBJ2-2|16
CATSDSEQDYTGELFF
TGTGCCACCAGTGATTCAGAACAGGATTACACCGGGGAGCTGTTTTTT
>many|NA|TRBV7-8|TRBJ2-7|17
CASSPSRGPARKIEQYF
TGTGCCAGCAGCCCGTCCCGGGGGCCTGCCCGCAAAATCGAGCAGTACTTC
>many|NA|TRBV9|TRBJ1-1|15
CASSVLGSMGTEAFF
TGTGCCAGCAGCGTACTGGGCTCCATGGGAACTGAAGCTTTCTTT
>many|TRBD2|TRBV9|TRBJ2-7|11
CAMILGRGTFF
TGTGCCATGATCCTTGGGCGGGGGACTTTTTTC